This TCR beta chain was retrieved from a study of blood T cell repertoires in COVID-19. Study-level information: From the United States, Italy and Spain came samples of acute and convalescent COVID-19. The analysed material was cDNA or gDNA that came from T cells, B-cell-depleted T cells, or PBMCs.

CDR1 PRHDT and CDR2 FYEKMQ come from the germline V gene (reference sequence). V lost 4 bases and J 5 bases, leaving 12 bases between the germline ends. The CDR3 consists of 14 residues. Original handling: Reference gene primer amplification gave nucleated cell count estimates. TCRdb's table, derived via immunoSEQ multiplex PCR, lists solely in-frame clones and lacks some. V and J calls and clone size are as listed in that table; D and trimming were resolved from the DNA. In the table there are roughly 200,000 clones, 80% to 90% of which are singletons. Participants were aged roughly 18 to 100 years from approximately 25 US areas.

The source material was PBMCs or T cells enriched from blood (not recorded which). This sequence originates from a woman aged 35 to 49 with acute COVID-19. The chain uses TRBV13 and TRBJ2-1; possibly TRBD2 for D (6 bases). CDR3 DNA: TGTGCCAGCAGCTCCCGGGACTCGAACAATGAGCAGTTCTTC. Its protein product is CASSSRDSNNEQFF.